The TCR beta chain under discussion was sequenced for a study of blood T cells in healthy people across ages. Across the whole study: The capture of about one barcoded beta molecule per two T cells was achieved by template switching. Study-level points and caveats: The study lacked donor CMV status, which possibly confounded expanded clonotype changes.

The length of the CDR3 is 14 residues. Alongside a J-beta primer mix, a sample-barcoded 5' primer served in a second PCR lasting about 6 to 11 cycles. Each sample yielded at least 3 million CDR3-containing paired-end reads. TCRdb re-analysed the 5' RACE reads in MiXCR, keeping a single row per CDR3 protein. The sample includes roughly 1.7 million distinct CDR3 sequences, 34% seen only once; the top ten take around 10%. Regarding this clonotype: Its cognate antigen is unknown.

The chain employs TRBV12-2 and TRBJ2-5; the tabulated D call, TRBD1, remains unverified against the DNA. TRBV12-2 corresponds to a pseudogene. The TCR sequence derives from a young woman in good health. Sequencing was performed on blood. The CDR3 DNA follows: TGTGCAAGTCGCTCCCCCGGGGGTACGAAGACCCAGTACTTC. This codes for CASRSPGGTKTQYF.